This entry features one T cell receptor (beta chain) sequence. The target antigen is unknown. Sequencing used immunoSEQ multiplex PCR; TCRdb keeps in-frame clones, though not all of them. The sample lists over 50,000 clones, around 83% occurring once. This record belongs to a study of OX40 agonist ivuxolimab in advanced cancers. Study findings and constraints: Low normalized T-cell clonal expansion was also seen in some nonresponders. More expanded clones were found, on average, in CD8+ than in CD4+ T cells.

The sequence was obtained from an adult with an advanced solid tumor such as melanoma, head and neck, liver or kidney cancer. Source: CD4+ or CD8+ T cells sorted from blood, taken in a trial of the OX40 agonist ivuxolimab.

This CDR3 is CASSLVTVRTEAFF. In nucleotides, the CDR3 is TGCGCCAGCAGCTTGGTCACGGTGAGGACTGAAGCTTTCTTT. The genes are TRBV5-1 and TRBJ1-1; D is ambiguous. The CDR3 runs 14 residues. Looked up from germline, CDR1 is SGHRS and CDR2 is YFSETQ. V shed 0 bases and J shed 5 bases, with 11 bases lying between them.